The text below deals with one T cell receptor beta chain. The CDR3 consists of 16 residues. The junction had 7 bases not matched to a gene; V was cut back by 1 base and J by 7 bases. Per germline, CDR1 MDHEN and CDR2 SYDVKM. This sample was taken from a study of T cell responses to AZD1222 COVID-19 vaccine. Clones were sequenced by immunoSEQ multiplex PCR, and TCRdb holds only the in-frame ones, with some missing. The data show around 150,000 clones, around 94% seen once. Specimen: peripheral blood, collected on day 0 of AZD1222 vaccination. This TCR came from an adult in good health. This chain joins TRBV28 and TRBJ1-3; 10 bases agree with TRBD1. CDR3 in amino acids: CASSLSPPGQGNTIYF. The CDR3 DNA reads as TGTGCCAGCAGTTTATCCCCTCCGGGACAGGGGAACACCATATATTTT.